This TCR beta chain was sequenced during a study of metastatic and nonmetastatic thyroid tumors. Losses at the gene ends were 1 base for V and 5 bases for J; bases not matched to a gene: 11. The CDR3 runs 16 residues. The germline CDR1 and CDR2 sequences are DFQATT and SNEGSKA (reference sequence). TCRdb reprocessed the PCR reads via MiXCR. Of fewer than 16,000 clones listed, about 23% are singletons. None of the patients had undergone any treatment ahead of thyroid surgery. Only a few counts were recorded for this clone. This TCR came from a female donor with papillary thyroid cancer or a benign thyroid nodule (not recorded which). Some clones in this sample may be carry-over from other donors' samples. Source material: tumor tissue. This chain joins TRBV20-1 and TRBJ2-7; the match to TRBD2 covers 10 bases. The CDR3 here is CSARALLAGDYHEQYF. The CDR3 DNA is TGCAGTGCTAGAGCTCTGCTAGCGGGAGATTACCACGAGCAGTACTTC.